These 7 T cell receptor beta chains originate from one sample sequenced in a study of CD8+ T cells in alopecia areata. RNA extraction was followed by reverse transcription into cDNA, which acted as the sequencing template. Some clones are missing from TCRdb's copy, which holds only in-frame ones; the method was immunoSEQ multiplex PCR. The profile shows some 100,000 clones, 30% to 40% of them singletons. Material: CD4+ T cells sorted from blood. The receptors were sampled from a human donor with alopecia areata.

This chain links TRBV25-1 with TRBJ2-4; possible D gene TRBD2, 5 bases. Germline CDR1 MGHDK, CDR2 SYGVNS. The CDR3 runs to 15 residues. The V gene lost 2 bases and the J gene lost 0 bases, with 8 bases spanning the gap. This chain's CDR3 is CASSESGIAKNIQYF. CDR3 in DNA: TGTGCCAGCAGTGAAAGCGGAATAGCCAAAAACATTCAGTACTTC. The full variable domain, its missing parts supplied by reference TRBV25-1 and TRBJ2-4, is EADIYQTPRYLVIGTGKKITLECSQTMGHDKMYWYQQDPGMELHLIHYSYGVNSTEKGDLSSESTVSRIRTEHFPLTLESARPSHTSQYLCASSESGIAKNIQYFGAGTRLSVL.

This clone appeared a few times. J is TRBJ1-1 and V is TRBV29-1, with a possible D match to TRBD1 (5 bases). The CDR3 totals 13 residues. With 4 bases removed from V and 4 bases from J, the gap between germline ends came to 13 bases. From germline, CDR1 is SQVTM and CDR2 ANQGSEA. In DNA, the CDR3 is TGCAGCGTTGGGCGCCAGGGCGGCACTGAAGCTTTCTTT. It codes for CSVGRQGGTEAFF.

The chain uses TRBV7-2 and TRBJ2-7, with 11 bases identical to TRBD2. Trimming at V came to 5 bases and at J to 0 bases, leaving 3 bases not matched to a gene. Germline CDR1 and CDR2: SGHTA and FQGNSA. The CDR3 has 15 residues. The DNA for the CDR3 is TGTGCCAGCAGCCCTGGGACTAGCGGCTCCTACGAGCAGTACTTC. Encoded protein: CASSPGTSGSYEQYF.

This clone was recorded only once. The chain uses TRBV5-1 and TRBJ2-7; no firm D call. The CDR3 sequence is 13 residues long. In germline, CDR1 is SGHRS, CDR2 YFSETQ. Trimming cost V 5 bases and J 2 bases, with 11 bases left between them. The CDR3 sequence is CASRRIEAYEQYF. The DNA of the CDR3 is TGCGCCAGCAGGCGAATAGAAGCCTACGAGCAGTACTTC.

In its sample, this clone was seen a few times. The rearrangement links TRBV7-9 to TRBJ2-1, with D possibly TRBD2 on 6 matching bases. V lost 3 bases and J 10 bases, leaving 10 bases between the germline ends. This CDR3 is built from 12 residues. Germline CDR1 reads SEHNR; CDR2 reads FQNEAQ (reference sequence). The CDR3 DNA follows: TGTGCCAGCAGCTTCGGACGGGGGGAGCAGTTCTTC. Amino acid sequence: CASSFGRGEQFF.

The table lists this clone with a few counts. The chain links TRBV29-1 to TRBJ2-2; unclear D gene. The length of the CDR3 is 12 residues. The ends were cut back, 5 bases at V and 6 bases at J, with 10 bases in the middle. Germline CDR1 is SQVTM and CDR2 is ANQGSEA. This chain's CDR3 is CSVFNFPGELFF. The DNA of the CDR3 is TGCAGCGTTTTCAATTTTCCCGGGGAGCTGTTTTTT.

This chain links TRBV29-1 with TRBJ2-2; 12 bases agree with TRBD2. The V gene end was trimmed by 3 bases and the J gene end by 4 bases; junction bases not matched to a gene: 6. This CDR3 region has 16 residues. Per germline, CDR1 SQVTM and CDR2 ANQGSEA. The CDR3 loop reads CSVERLAGESTGELFF. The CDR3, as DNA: TGCAGCGTTGAGAGACTAGCGGGAGAGTCCACCGGGGAGCTGTTTTTT.